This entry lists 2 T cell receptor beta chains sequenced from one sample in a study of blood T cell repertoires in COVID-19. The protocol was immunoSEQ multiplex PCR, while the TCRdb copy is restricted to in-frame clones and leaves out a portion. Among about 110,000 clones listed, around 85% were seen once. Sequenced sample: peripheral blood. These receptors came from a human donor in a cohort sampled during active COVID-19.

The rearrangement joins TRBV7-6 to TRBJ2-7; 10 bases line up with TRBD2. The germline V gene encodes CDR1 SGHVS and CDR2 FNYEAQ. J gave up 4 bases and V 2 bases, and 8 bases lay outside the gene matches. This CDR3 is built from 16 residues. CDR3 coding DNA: TGTGCCAGCAGCTTAAACCCTAGCGGGGGAATTTACGAGCAGTACTTC. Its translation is CASSLNPSGGIYEQYF.

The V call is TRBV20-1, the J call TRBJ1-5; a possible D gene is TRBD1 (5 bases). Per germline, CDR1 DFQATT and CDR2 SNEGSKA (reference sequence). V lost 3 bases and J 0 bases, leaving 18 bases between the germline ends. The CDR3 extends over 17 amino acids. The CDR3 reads CSASRTSQGYSNQPQHF. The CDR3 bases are TGCAGTGCTAGTCGGACAAGTCAAGGGTATAGCAATCAGCCCCAGCATTTT.